This T cell receptor (beta chain) was profiled in a study of yellow fever vaccine responses in identical twins. Study-level points and caveats: Twins reportedly had a vaccine T cell response that seemed partly convergent, partly personalized.

This clonotype was found once. What it recognizes is unknown. Each CDR3 protein gets one entry after TCRdb re-called the RT-PCR reads with MiXCR. The table records roughly 23,000 distinct CDR3 sequences, roughly 80% of them present only once. The V and J ends lost 4 bases and 1 base, in that order; junction bases with no gene match: 3. CDR1 and CDR2 from the germline V gene are LNHDA and SQIVND (reference sequence). The CDR3 loop spans 15 amino acids. The receptor was isolated from a woman aged 18-30 years who received the yellow fever vaccine. Sequenced material: T cells from blood (PBMCs), unsorted or a sorted subset (not recorded which), taken before or after yellow fever vaccination (not recorded which). The V and J genes are TRBV19 and TRBJ2-7; TRBD2 matches at 11 bases. The CDR3 nucleotides read TGTGCCAGTAGTACTCTAGCGGGAGGTTCCTACGAGCAGTACTTC. Its translation: CASSTLAGGSYEQYF. Full variable domain (missing parts from reference TRBV19 and TRBJ2-7): DGGITQSPKYLFRKEGQNVTLSCEQNLNHDAMYWYRQDPGQGLRLIYYSQIVNDFQKGDIAEGYSVSREKKESFPLTVTSAQKNPTAFYLCASSTLAGGSYEQYFGPGTRLTVT.